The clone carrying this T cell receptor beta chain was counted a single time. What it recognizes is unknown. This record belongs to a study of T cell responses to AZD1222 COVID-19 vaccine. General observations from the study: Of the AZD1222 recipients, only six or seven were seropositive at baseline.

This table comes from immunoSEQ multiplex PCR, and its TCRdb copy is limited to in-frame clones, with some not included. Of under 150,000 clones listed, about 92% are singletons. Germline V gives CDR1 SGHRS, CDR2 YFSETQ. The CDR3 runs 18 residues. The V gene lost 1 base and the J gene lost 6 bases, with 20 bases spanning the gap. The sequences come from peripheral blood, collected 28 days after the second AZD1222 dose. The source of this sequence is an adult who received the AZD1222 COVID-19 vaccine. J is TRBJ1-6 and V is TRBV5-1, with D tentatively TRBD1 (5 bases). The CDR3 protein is CASSLRPRDGFFNSPLHF. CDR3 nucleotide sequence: TGCGCCAGCAGCTTGCGACCCCGGGACGGATTTTTTAATTCACCCCTCCACTTT.